This is a list of T cell receptor beta chains from one sample in a study of blood T cell repertoires in COVID-19. Measured with immunoSEQ multiplex PCR; TCRdb has only the in-frame clones, and not every one. The sample holds under 350,000 clones, around 90% seen once. The sequencing input was peripheral blood. These TCRs come from a woman aged 25 to 39 with COVID-19, enrolled during active disease. Both conserved end residues are part of each CDR3. A D gene is named only where the DNA matches it firmly. Not every row has a clone size; where given, it reads once, few, many or a size class.

j_call v_call d_call clone_size cdr3_aa cdr3_nt
TRBJ1-5 TRBV12-3/TRBV12-4 NA NA CASSPNSQPQHF TGTGCCAGCAGTCCGAACTCCCAGCCCCAGCATTTT
TRBJ2-3 TRBV3-1/TRBV3-2 TRBD2 NA CASSQTGGRDTQYF TGTGCCAGCAGCCAGACGGGAGGGCGGGATACGCAGTATTTT
TRBJ2-2 TRBV6-2/TRBV6-3 TRBD2 NA CASSLAGSNTGELFF TGTGCCAGCAGTCTAGCGGGATCGAACACCGGGGAGCTGTTTTTT
TRBJ2-3 TRBV14 TRBD2 NA CASSQDWLAGVTDTQYF TGTGCCAGCAGCCAAGATTGGCTAGCGGGGGTCACAGATACGCAGTATTTT
TRBJ2-7 TRBV19 TRBD1 once CASSRAGGSPYEQYF TGTGCCAGTAGTAGGGCAGGGGGCTCACCCTACGAGCAGTACTTC
TRBJ1-2 TRBV3-1/TRBV3-2 NA NA CASSQERGPGYTF TGTGCCAGCAGCCAAGAACGGGGTCCGGGCTACACCTTC
TRBJ1-4 TRBV9 NA NA CASSLGQSGEKLFF TGTGCCAGCAGCCTAGGACAGAGTGGGGAAAAACTGTTTTTT
TRBJ1-1 TRBV4-1 NA NA CASRQGLWGTEAFF TGCGCCAGCAGGCAGGGGCTTTGGGGCACTGAAGCTTTCTTT
TRBJ1-5 TRBV5-1 NA NA CASSPRDFTQPQHF TGCGCCAGCAGCCCCCGGGACTTTACCCAGCCCCAGCATTTT
TRBJ2-3 TRBV2 NA NA CAGRPGADTQYF TGTGCCGGTAGACCCGGGGCAGATACGCAGTATTTT
TRBJ1-1 TRBV5-4 NA NA CASSPTLRDTEAFF TGTGCCAGCAGCCCGACATTGAGGGACACTGAAGCTTTCTTT
TRBJ2-2 TRBV7-3 TRBD1 NA CASSTTGGRATGELFF TGTGCCAGCAGCACCACAGGGGGGCGCGCCACCGGGGAGCTGTTTTTT
TRBJ1-1 TRBV27 NA NA CASSLYGGMNTEAFF TGTGCCAGCAGTTTATATGGAGGTATGAACACTGAAGCTTTCTTT
TRBJ2-5 TRBV9 TRBD2 NA CASGGRAGETQYF TGTGCCAGCGGCGGGAGGGCCGGGGAGACCCAGTACTTC
TRBJ1-5 TRBV7-9 NA NA CASSLQENNQPQHF TGTGCCAGCAGCCTACAGGAGAACAATCAGCCCCAGCATTTT
TRBJ1-6 TRBV15 TRBD1 NA CATGTGVNNSPLHF TGTGCCACCGGGACAGGGGTTAATAATTCACCCCTCCACTTT
TRBJ1-5 TRBV15 TRBD1 NA CATSKGAQGLWAQHF TGTGCCACCAGCAAGGGGGCCCAGGGCCTCTGGGCCCAGCATTTT
TRBJ2-7 TRBV27 TRBD2 NA CASSLLASGPSYEQYF TGTGCCAGCAGCTTACTAGCTAGCGGCCCATCCTACGAGCAGTACTTC
TRBJ1-2 TRBV28 TRBD1 NA CASSRQGTAYGYTF TGTGCCAGCAGTCGACAGGGAACCGCCTATGGCTACACCTTC
TRBJ1-5 TRBV28 NA NA CASSYGGMGQPQHF TGTGCCAGCAGTTACGGGGGAATGGGGCAGCCCCAGCATTTT
TRBJ2-1 TRBV5-5 NA NA CASSPSGNYNEQFF TGTGCCAGCAGCCCGTCGGGGAACTACAATGAGCAGTTCTTC
TRBJ2-3 TRBV14 NA NA CASSQGRERTDTQYF TGTGCCAGCAGCCAAGGGAGGGAGAGGACAGATACGCAGTATTTT
TRBJ2-2 TRBV19 TRBD2 NA CASSILAGATGELFF TGTGCCAGTAGTATACTAGCGGGAGCCACCGGGGAGCTGTTTTTT
TRBJ1-1 TRBV4-2 NA NA CASSQEGALNTEAFF TGTGCCAGCAGCCAAGAGGGGGCCTTGAACACTGAAGCTTTCTTT
TRBJ1-1 TRBV28 NA NA CASSFDSEAFF TGTGCCAGCAGTTTCGACAGTGAAGCTTTCTTT
TRBJ2-7 TRBV2 NA NA CASSRVSSYEQYF TGTGCCAGCAGCCGGGTGTCCTCCTACGAGCAGTACTTC
TRBJ1-1 TRBV7-2 NA NA CASSIGSTEAFF TGTGCCAGCAGCATCGGGAGCACTGAAGCTTTCTTT
TRBJ2-1 TRBV5-1 TRBD2 NA CASRPIREGLWNEQFF TGCGCCAGTCGCCCCATTCGGGAGGGCCTATGGAATGAGCAGTTCTTC
TRBJ2-1 TRBV29-1 TRBD2 NA CSVDPGGASGRVNEQFF TGCAGCGTTGACCCGGGCGGGGCTAGCGGGAGAGTAAATGAGCAGTTCTTC
TRBJ1-6 TRBV30 TRBD1 NA CAWCSDRVTGSPLHF TGTGCCTGGTGCTCGGACAGGGTAACAGGTTCACCCCTCCACTTT
TRBJ2-3 TRBV9 TRBD2 NA CASSNGLVVPDTQYF TGTGCCAGCAGCAACGGACTAGTCGTGCCAGATACGCAGTATTTT
TRBJ2-4 TRBV4-1 NA NA CASSQGRGAGKNIQYF TGCGCCAGCAGCCAAGGACGGGGGGCTGGCAAAAACATTCAGTACTTC
TRBJ2-3 TRBV6-2/TRBV6-3 NA NA CASSSGGTSTDTQYF TGTGCCAGCAGTTCTGGCGGGACGAGCACAGATACGCAGTATTTT
TRBJ2-7 TRBV20-1 TRBD2 once CSASVRILASYEQYF TGCAGTGCTAGTGTTCGGATACTAGCGTCCTACGAGCAGTACTTC
TRBJ2-5 TRBV5-1 NA once CASSFHSSTETQYF TGCGCCAGCAGCTTTCACAGTTCGACAGAGACCCAGTACTTC
TRBJ2-7 TRBV27 TRBD2 NA CASSLTPGLVYYEQYF TGTGCCAGCAGTTTAACACCGGGACTAGTATACTACGAGCAGTACTTC
TRBJ1-2 TRBV20-1 TRBD1 NA CSASRGRGPFGYTF TGCAGTGCTAGTCGGGGCAGGGGGCCTTTTGGCTACACCTTC
TRBJ2-1 TRBV24-1 NA NA CATSEWGVDDEQFF TGTGCCACCAGTGAATGGGGAGTGGATGATGAGCAGTTCTTC
TRBJ2-7 TRBV6-5 TRBD1 NA CASSTNRGPYEQYF TGTGCCAGCAGTACCAACAGGGGCCCCTACGAGCAGTACTTC
TRBJ2-7 TRBV6-5 TRBD1 NA CASKGAGGRNEQYF TGTGCCAGCAAGGGAGCAGGGGGCCGCAACGAGCAGTACTTC
TRBJ2-2 TRBV9 TRBD2 NA CASRVGASGAQETGELFF TGTGCCAGCCGGGTAGGCGCTAGCGGGGCCCAGGAGACCGGGGAGCTGTTTTTT
TRBJ2-2 TRBV29-1 TRBD1 NA CSVGQGPGELFF TGCAGCGTGGGACAGGGCCCCGGGGAGCTGTTTTTT
TRBJ2-2 TRBV5-5 TRBD2 NA CASSFISGQELFF TGTGCCAGCAGCTTTATTAGCGGGCAGGAGCTGTTTTTT
TRBJ1-3 TRBV7-2 NA NA CASSLSLATVRSGNTIYF TGTGCCAGCAGCTTATCGTTGGCGACAGTTCGCTCTGGAAACACCATATATTTT
TRBJ2-2 TRBV5-1 NA NA CASSLVRGATGELFF TGCGCCAGCAGCTTGGTCCGGGGGGCCACCGGGGAGCTGTTTTTT
TRBJ2-2 TRBV18 TRBD2 NA CASSPPGLAGRTGELFF TGTGCCAGCTCACCACCGGGACTAGCGGGACGAACCGGGGAGCTGTTTTTT
TRBJ1-5 TRBV11-2 NA NA CASSLDGHPNQPQHF TGTGCCAGCAGCTTAGATGGGCACCCAAATCAGCCCCAGCATTTT
TRBJ1-6 TRBV10-3 TRBD1 NA CAISGQGRNSPLHF TGTGCCATCAGCGGACAGGGGAGGAACTCACCCCTCCACTTT
TRBJ1-1 TRBV18 NA NA CASSRGGNTEAFF TGTGCCAGCTCACGGGGGGGGAACACTGAAGCTTTCTTT
TRBJ2-7 TRBV28 TRBD1 NA CASSTPGQGSYEQYF TGTGCCAGCAGTACCCCGGGACAGGGTTCCTACGAGCAGTACTTC
TRBJ1-4 TRBV30 NA NA CAWSSGSPGEKLFF TGTGCCTGGAGCTCGGGGTCTCCCGGGGAAAAACTGTTTTTT
TRBJ2-7 TRBV27 TRBD1 NA CASGTLIRDRGTEQYF TGTGCCAGCGGAACACTCATCCGGGACAGGGGAACCGAGCAGTACTTC
TRBJ2-5 TRBV28 NA NA CASSLSGGAETQYF TGTGCCAGCAGTCTATCGGGGGGCGCGGAGACCCAGTACTTC
TRBJ2-2 TRBV28 NA few CASSLRGRVGELFF TGTGCCAGCAGCCTCAGGGGAAGGGTCGGGGAGCTGTTTTTT
TRBJ2-7 TRBV11-1 NA NA CASSFVFSYEQYF TGTGCCAGCAGCTTCGTCTTCTCCTACGAGCAGTACTTC
TRBJ1-4 TRBV4-3 TRBD1 few CASSPRNRGPEKLFF TGCGCCAGCAGCCCGAGGAACAGGGGGCCTGAAAAACTGTTTTTT
TRBJ2-7 TRBV18 TRBD2 NA CASSPLIAGVTYEQYF TGTGCCAGCTCACCGCTGATAGCGGGAGTTACCTACGAGCAGTACTTC
TRBJ2-5 TRBV27 TRBD2 NA CASSPTLAGVRETQYF TGTGCCAGCAGTCCGACACTAGCGGGAGTGCGAGAGACCCAGTACTTC
TRBJ2-2 TRBV2 TRBD1 once CASCRQGSVGELFF TGTGCCAGTTGCCGACAGGGTTCGGTCGGGGAGCTGTTTTTT
TRBJ2-5 TRBV20-1 NA NA CSGQIQETQYF TGCAGTGGCCAGATACAAGAGACCCAGTACTTC